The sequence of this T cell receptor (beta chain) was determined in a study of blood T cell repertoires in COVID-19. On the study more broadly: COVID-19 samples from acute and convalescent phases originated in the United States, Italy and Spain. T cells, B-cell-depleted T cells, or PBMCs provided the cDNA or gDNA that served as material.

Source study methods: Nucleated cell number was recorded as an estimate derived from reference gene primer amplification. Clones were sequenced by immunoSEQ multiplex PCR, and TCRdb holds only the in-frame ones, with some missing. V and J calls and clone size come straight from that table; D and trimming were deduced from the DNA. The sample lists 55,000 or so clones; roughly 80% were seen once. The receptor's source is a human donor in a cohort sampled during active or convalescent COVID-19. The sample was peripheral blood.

The CDR3 nucleotides read TGTGCCAGCAGCAAGCAGGGTCGTAATTCACCCCTCCACTTT. Amino acid sequence: CASSKQGRNSPLHF. The gene calls are TRBV5-4 and TRBJ1-6; D perhaps matches TRBD1 (5 bases). This CDR3 spans 14 amino acids. V lost 4 bases, J lost 6 bases, and 11 bases lay in between. CDR1 and CDR2 (germline): SGHNT, YYREEE (reference sequence). The variable domain in full, with the rest retrieved from reference TRBV5-4 and TRBJ1-6, is ETGVTQSPTHLIKTRGQQVTLRCSSQSGHNTVSWYQQALGQGPQFIFQYYREEENGRGNFPPRFSGLQFPNYSSELNVNALELDDSALYLCASSKQGRNSPLHFGNGTRLTVT.